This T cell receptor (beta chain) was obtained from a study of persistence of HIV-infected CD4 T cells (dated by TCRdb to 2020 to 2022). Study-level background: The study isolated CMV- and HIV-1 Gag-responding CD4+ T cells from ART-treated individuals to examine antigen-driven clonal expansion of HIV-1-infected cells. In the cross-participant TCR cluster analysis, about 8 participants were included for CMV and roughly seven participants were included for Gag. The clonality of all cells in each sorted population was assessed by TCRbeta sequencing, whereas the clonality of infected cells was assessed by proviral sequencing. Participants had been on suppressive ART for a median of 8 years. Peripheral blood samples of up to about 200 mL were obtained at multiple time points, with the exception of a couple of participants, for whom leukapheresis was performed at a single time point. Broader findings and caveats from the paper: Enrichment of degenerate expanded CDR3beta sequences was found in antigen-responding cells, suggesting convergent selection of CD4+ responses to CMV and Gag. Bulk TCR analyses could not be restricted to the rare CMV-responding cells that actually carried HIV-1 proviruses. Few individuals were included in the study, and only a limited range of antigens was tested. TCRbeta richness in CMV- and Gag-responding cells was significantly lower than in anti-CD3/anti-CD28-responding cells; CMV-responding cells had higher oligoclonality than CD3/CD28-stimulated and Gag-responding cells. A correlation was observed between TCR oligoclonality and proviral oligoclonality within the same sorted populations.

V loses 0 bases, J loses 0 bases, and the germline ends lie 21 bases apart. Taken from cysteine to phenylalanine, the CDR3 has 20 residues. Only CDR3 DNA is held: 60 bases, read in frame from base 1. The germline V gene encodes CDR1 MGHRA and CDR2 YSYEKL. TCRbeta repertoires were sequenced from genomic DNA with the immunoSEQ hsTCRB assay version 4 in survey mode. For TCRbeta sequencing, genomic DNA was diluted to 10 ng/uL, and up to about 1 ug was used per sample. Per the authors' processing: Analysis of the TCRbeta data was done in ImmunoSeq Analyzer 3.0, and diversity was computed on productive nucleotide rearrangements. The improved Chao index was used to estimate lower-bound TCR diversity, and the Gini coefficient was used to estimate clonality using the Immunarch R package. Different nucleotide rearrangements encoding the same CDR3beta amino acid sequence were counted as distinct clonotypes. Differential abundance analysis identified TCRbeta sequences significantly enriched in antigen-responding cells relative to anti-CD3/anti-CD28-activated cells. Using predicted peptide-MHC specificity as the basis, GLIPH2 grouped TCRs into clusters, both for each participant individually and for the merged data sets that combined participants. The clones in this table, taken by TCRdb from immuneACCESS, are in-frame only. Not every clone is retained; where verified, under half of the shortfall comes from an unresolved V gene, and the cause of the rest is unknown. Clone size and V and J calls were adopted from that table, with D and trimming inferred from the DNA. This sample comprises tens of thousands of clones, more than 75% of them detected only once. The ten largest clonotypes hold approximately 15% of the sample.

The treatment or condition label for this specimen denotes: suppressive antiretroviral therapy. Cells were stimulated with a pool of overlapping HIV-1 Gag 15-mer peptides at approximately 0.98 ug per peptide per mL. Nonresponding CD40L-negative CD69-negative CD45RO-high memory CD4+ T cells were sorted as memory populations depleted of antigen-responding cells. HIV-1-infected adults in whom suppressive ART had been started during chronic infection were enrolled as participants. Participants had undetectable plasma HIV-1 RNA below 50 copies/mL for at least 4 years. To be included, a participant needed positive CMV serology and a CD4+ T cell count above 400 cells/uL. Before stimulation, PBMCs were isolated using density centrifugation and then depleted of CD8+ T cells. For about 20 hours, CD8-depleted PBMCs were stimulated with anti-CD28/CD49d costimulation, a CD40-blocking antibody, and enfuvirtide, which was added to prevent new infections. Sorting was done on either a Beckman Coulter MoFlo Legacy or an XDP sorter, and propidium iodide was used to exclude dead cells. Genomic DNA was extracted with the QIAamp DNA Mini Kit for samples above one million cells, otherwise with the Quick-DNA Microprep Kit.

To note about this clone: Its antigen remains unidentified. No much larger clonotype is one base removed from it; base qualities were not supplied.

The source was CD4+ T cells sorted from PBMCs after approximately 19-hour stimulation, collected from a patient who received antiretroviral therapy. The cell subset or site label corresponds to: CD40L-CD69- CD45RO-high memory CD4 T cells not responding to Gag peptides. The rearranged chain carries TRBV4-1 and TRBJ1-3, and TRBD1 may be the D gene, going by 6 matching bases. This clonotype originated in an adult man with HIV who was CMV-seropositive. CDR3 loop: CASSQDLAGTFDSSGNTIYF. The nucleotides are TGCGCCAGCAGCCAAGATTTGGCAGGGACATTTGACTCCTCTGGAAACACCATATATTTT.